This T cell receptor (beta chain) stems from a study of identical twins. Study outcomes and limitations: Fewer insertions were carried by abundant cord blood beta clonotypes, but none was seen in memory repertoires. Conclusions rested on cross-sectional statistics rather than following the same donors.

Trimming removed 4 bases from V and 0 bases from J, with 10 bases in between. CDR3 length: 15 amino acids. Germline V gives CDR1 MNHEY, CDR2 SMNVEV (reference sequence). Worth noting for this clonotype: Its antigen is unknown.

The donor group consisted entirely of healthy Caucasians. TCRdb fed the 5' RACE reads into MiXCR, producing one record per CDR3 protein. The sample holds more than 1.5 million distinct CDR3 sequences, less than 40% seen once. Sequenced: cord blood. The receptor was derived from a newborn girl in good health. V and J are TRBV27 and TRBJ1-5; TRBD1 might be the D (5 bases). The CDR3 sequence: CASSYEGHSNQPQHF. The CDR3, as DNA: TGTGCCAGCAGTTATGAGGGGCATAGCAATCAGCCCCAGCATTTT.